Sequencing of this T cell receptor (beta chain) was carried out in a study of cytomegalovirus exposure and HLA in healthy donors. Overall study results and limits: In all likelihood, a cluster of highly shared sequence variants was a sequencing artifact.

Regarding this clone: The target antigen is unknown.

The CDR3 is 13 residues long. The V and J ends lost 8 bases and 3 bases respectively, with 13 bases between them. In germline, CDR1 is MNHNY, CDR2 SVGAGI (reference sequence). The study ran its PCR with 60 Vbeta and 13 Jbeta primers. Sequencing was performed with immunoSEQ multiplex PCR; in TCRdb, only in-frame clones are kept and a portion is missing. This sample yields 210,000 or so clones, of which about three quarters are seen a single time; 0.47% belongs to the top ten. The TCR originated in a boy younger than 18 in good health and CMV-seronegative. The sample was PBMCs. V and J are TRBV6-6 and TRBJ1-1; maybe TRBD1 (6 bases). The CDR3, as DNA: TGTGCCAGCCGACACAGGGTGGACACTGAAGCTTTCTTT. Its protein product is CASRHRVDTEAFF.